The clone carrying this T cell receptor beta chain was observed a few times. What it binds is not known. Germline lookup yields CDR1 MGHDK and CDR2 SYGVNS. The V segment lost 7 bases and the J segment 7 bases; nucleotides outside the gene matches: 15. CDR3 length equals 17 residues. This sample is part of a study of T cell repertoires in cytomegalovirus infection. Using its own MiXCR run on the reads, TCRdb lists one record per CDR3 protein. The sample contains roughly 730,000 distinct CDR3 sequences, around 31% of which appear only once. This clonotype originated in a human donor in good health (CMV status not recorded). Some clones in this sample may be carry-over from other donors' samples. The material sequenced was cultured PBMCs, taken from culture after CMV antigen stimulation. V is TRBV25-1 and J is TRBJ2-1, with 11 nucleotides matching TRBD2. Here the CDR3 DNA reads TGTGCCAGCACTTTAACTAGCGGGAGACCGGGGGGAAATGAGCAGTTCTTC. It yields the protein CASTLTSGRPGGNEQFF. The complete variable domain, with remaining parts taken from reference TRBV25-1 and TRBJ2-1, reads EADIYQTPRYLVIGTGKKITLECSQTMGHDKMYWYQQDPGMELHLIHYSYGVNSTEKGDLSSESTVSRIRTEHFPLTLESARPSHTSQYLCASTLTSGRPGGNEQFFGPGTRLTVL.